The rows below give T cell receptor beta chains drawn from one sample of a study of cytomegalovirus exposure and HLA in healthy donors. Method: immunoSEQ multiplex PCR; TCRdb's copy keeps in-frame clones and lacks some. The sample lists some 180,000 clones, 75% to 90% occurring once. The sequenced sample consisted of PBMCs. Receptors were obtained from a girl aged 5-17 years in good health and CMV-seropositive. CDR3s include the opening cysteine and the closing phenylalanine or tryptophan. The order of the fields is D gene, V gene, CDR3 protein. D genes are given only for firm matches.

>-|TRBV6-4
CASSDRVGTEAFF
>-|TRBV11-2
CASSLHSGPSYGYTF
>-|TRBV6-6
CASSINRNTEAFF
>TRBD2|TRBV6-4
CASRRASGNTGELFF
>-|TRBV5-6
CASSLGQSNYGYTF
>-|TRBV6-6
CASIERGHRNTGELFF
>-|TRBV12-5
CASAERQYTGELFF
>-|TRBV30
CAWLPTRANYGYTF
>TRBD1|TRBV4-2
CASSQRETTGTGGIYNEQFF
>TRBD2|TRBV28
CASSRLAGGPSYEQYF
>TRBD2|TRBV7-9
CASSSLTSGNEQFF
>-|TRBV19
CASSISGYNEQFF
>-|TRBV6-6
CASSYGEESTLYEQYF
>TRBD2|TRBV30
CAWSVGLAGAAGELFF
>TRBD2|TRBV7-9
CASSLTSGSPVDNEQFF
>TRBD1|TRBV27
CASSLLRDRGLTEQFF
>-|TRBV6-1
CASSPIRGTSFF
>-|TRBV23-1
CASMREIFTYNEQFF
>-|TRBV7-9
CASVGRQGPTEAFF
>-|TRBV4-2
CASSQAERSGTEAFF
>-|TRBV15
CATSSETRSSYEQYF
>TRBD1|TRBV6-5
CASSKDRGGYGYTF
>-|TRBV28
CASQSGTGTQSRSYTF
>TRBD1|TRBV5-1
CASSLERTGTEAFF
>TRBD1|TRBV7-8
CASSPGQGGRGYTF
>-|TRBV20-1
CSALYDTQYF
>-|TRBV7-8
CASSLGQGNEKLFF
>TRBD2|TRBV5-4
CASSLPRAGLAGGEQYF
>-|TRBV5-1
CASSVHTTDTQYF
>TRBD2|TRBV6-1
CASSEGGSPPTQYF
>-|TRBV7-6
CASSPGHGGTEAFF
>-|TRBV23-1
CASSQSGTTKNIQYF
>-|TRBV11-2
CASSPRSSGNTGELFF
>TRBD1|TRBV30
CAWDRARPDREAFF
>-|TRBV18
CASSPEQNYGYTF
>TRBD2|TRBV7-9
CASSPGLAGLSYNEQFF
>TRBD1|TRBV6-6
CASTDRDRGTDTQYF
>TRBD1|TRBV7-3
CASSSRTGPNTEAFF
>TRBD2|TRBV7-2
CASSLQYGLAGWGNEQFF
>-|TRBV5-1
CASSFDSFNTEAFF
>-|TRBV2
CASSEIRGELFF
>TRBD1|TRBV5-6
CASSLAGGNTEAFF
>-|TRBV19
CASSIPYFPGYTF
>-|TRBV12-2
CASRFRPKSQPQHF
>TRBD1|TRBV2
CASSGTGGWDEQFF
>-|TRBV7-2
CASSFLREEVYTGELFF
>-|TRBV11-3
CASSLVSRANEQFF
>TRBD1|TRBV7-9
CATGKGTGVQAGYTF
>-|TRBV5-8
CASSLGSVWRYTEAFF
>TRBD2|TRBV6-5
CASRTTGRGAGELFF